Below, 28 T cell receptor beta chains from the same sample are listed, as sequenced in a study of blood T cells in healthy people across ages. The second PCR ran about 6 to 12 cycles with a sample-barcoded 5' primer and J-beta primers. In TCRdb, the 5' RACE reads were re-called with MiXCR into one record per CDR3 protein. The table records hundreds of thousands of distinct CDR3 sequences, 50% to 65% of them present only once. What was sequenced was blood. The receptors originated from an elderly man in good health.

This CDR3 reads CASSPTSGSTYNEQFF. The CDR3, as DNA: TGCGCCAGCAGCCCCACTAGCGGGAGTACCTACAATGAGCAGTTCTTC. The V call is TRBV5-1, the J call TRBJ2-1; TRBD2 agrees at 11 bases. The CDR3 extends over 16 amino acids. Per the germline V gene, CDR1 is SGHRS and CDR2 is YFSETQ. The V gene end was trimmed by 4 bases and the J gene end by 2 bases; junction bases not matched to a gene: 5. The variable domain in full, completed from reference TRBV5-1 and TRBJ2-1, reads KAGVTQTPRYLIKTRGQQVTLSCSPISGHRSVSWYQQTPGQGLQFLFEYFSETQRNKGNFPGRFSGRQFSNSRSEMNVSTLELGDSALYLCASSPTSGSTYNEQFFGPGTRLTVL.

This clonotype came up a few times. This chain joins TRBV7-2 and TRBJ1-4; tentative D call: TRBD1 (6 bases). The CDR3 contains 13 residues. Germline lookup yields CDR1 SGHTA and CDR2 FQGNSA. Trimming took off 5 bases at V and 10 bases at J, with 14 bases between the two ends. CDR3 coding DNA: TGTGCCAGCAGCCCAAACCCACAGGGAAAACTGTTTTTT. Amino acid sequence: CASSPNPQGKLFF.

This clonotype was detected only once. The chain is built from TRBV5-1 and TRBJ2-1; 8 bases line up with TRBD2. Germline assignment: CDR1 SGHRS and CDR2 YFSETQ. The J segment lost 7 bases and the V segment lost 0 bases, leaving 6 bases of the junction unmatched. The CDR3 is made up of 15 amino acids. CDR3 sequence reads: CASSLDGRGFNEQFF. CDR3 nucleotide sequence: TGCGCCAGCAGCTTGGACGGGAGGGGCTTTAATGAGCAGTTCTTC.

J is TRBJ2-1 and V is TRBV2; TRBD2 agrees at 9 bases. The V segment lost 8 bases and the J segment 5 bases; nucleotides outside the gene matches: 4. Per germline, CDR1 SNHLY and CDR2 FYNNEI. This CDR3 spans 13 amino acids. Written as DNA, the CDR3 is TGTGCCAGCTCCCGCGGGAGGGACAATGAGCAGTTCTTC. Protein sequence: CASSRGRDNEQFF.

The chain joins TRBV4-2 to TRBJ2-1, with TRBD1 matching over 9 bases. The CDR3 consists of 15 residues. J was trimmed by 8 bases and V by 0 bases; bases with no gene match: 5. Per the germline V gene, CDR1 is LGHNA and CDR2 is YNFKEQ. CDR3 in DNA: TGTGCCAGCAGCCAAGAGGGGACAGGGTTCGATGAGCAGTTCTTC. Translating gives CASSQEGTGFDEQFF.

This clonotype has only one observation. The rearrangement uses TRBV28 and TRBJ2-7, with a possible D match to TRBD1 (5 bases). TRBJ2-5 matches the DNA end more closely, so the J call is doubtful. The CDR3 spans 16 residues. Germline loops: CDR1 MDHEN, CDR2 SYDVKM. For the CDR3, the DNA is TGTGCCAGCAGTTTATGGGGCAGGGTGGACGAGAAGACCCAGTACTTC. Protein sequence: CASSLWGRVDEKTQYF.

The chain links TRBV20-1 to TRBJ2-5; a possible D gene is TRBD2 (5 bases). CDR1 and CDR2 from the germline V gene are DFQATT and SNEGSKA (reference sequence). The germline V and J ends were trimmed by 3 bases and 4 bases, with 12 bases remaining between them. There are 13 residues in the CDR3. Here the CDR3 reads CSASLLVGETQYF. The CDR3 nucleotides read TGCAGTGCTAGTTTACTAGTTGGAGAGACCCAGTACTTC.

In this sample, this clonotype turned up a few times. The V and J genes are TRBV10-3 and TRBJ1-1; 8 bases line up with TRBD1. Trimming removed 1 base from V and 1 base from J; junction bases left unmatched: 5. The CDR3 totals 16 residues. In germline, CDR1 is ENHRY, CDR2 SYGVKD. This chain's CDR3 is CAISEYLGQANTEAFF. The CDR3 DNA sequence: TGTGCCATCAGTGAGTATTTGGGACAGGCGAACACTGAAGCTTTCTTT.

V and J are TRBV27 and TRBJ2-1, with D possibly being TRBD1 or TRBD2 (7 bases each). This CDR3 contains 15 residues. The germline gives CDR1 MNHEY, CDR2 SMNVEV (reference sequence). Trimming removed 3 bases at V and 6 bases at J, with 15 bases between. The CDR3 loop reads CASSFRDREGNEQFF. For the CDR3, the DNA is TGTGCCAGCAGTTTCCGCGACAGGGAGGGCAATGAGCAGTTCTTC.

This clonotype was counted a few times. The CDR3 is CASSYDGQGYGYTF. CDR3 coding DNA: TGTGCCAGCAGTTACGACGGACAGGGGTATGGCTACACCTTC. The chain carries TRBV6-5 and TRBJ1-2; 9 bases match TRBD1. Germline values: CDR1 MNHEY, CDR2 SVGAGI. The CDR3 totals 14 residues. V was clipped by 2 bases and J by 5 bases; unmatched bases: 3.

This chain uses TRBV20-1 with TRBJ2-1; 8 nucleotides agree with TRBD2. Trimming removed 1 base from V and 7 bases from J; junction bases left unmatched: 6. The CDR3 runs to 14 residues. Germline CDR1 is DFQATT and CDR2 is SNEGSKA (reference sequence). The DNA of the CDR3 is TGCAGTGCTAGAGTCGAAGCGGGAGTTAATGAGCAGTTCTTC. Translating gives CSARVEAGVNEQFF.

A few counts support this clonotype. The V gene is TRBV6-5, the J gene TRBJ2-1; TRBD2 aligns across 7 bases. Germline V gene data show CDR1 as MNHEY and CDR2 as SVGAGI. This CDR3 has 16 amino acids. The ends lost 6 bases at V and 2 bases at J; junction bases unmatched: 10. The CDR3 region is CASSPSSGATYNEQFF. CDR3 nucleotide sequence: TGTGCCAGCAGCCCTTCTAGCGGAGCAACCTACAATGAGCAGTTCTTC.

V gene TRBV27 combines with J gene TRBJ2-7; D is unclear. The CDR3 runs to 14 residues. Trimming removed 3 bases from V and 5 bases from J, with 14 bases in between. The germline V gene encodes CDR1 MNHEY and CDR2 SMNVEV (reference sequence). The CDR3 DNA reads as TGTGCCAGCAGTTTTCGGTTCCAGGACCACGAGCAGTACTTC. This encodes CASSFRFQDHEQYF.

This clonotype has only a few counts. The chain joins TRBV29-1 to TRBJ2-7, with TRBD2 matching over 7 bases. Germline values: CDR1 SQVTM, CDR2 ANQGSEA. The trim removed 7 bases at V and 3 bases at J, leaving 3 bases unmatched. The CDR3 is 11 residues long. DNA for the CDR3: TGCAGCGGGGGGGGAGTCTACGAGCAGTACTTC. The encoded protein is CSGGGVYEQYF.

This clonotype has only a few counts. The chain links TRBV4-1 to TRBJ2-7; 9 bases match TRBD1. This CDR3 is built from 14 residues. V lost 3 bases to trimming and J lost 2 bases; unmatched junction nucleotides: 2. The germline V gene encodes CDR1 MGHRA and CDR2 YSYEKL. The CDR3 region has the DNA TGCGCCAGCAGCCAGAACAGGGGGCCCTACGAGCAGTACTTC. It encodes CASSQNRGPYEQYF.

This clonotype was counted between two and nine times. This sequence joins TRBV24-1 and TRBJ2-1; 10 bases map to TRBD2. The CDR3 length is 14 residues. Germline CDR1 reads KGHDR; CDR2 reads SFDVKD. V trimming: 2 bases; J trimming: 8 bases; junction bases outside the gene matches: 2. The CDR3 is CATSDSGTSDEQFF. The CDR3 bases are TGTGCCACCAGTGATTCCGGGACTAGCGATGAGCAGTTCTTC.

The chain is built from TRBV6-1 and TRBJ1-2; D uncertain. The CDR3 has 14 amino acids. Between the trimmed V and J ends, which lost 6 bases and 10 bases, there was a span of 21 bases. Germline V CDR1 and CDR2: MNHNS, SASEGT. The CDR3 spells CASRRTVLSDDYTF. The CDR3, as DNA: TGTGCCAGCAGGCGGACTGTGTTGTCGGATGACTACACCTTC.

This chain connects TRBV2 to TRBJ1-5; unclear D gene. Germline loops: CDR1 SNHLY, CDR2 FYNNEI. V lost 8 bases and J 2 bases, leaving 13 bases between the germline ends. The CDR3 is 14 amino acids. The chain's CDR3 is CASGTSMGNQPQHF. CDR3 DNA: TGTGCCAGCGGCACGTCAATGGGCAATCAGCCCCAGCATTTT.

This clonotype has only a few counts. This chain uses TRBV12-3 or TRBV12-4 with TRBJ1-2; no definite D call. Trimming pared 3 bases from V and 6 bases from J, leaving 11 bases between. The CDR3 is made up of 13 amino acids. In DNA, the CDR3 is TGTGCCAGCAGTTTTTTACAGAACCATGGCTACACCTTC. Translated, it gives CASSFLQNHGYTF.

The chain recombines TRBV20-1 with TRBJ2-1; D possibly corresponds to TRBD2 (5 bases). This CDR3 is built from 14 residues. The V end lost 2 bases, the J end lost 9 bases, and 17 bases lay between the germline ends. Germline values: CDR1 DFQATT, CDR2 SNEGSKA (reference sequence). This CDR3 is CSARYPTGTAEQFF. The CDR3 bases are TGCAGTGCTAGATACCCTACGGGAACAGCTGAGCAGTTCTTC.

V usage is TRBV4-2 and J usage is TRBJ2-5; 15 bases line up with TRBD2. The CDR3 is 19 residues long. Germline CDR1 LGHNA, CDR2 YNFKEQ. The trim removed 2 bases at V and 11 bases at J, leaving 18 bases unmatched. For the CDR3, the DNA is TGTGCCAGCAGCCAACCGATTGGGACTAGCGGGAGGTACTACAATGAGCAGTACTTC. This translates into CASSQPIGTSGRYYNEQYF.

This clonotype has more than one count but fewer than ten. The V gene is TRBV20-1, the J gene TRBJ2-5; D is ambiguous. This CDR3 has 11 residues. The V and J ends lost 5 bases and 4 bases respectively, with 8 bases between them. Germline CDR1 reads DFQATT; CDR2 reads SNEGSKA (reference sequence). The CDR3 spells CSAWTIETQYF. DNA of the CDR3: TGCAGTGCTTGGACCATAGAGACCCAGTACTTC.

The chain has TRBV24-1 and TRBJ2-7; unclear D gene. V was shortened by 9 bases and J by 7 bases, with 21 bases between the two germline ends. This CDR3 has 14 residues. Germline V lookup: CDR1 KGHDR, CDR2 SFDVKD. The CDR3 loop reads CATPSTSDRFEQYF. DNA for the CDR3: TGTGCCACCCCCTCCACATCGGACCGTTTTGAGCAGTACTTC.

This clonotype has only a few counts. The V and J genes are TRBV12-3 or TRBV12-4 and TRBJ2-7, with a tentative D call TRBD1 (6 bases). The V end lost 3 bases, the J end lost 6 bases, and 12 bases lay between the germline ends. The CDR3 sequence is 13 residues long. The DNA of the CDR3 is TGTGCCAGCAGTTTGACCCAGGGGAGCGAGCAGTACTTC. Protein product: CASSLTQGSEQYF.

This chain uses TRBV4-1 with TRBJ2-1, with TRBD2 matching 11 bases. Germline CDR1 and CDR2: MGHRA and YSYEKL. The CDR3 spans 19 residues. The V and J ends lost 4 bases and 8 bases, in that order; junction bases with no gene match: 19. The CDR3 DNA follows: TGCGCCAGCAGCCCGGGGTTCCCGGGTAGCGGGAGGGGCTTCCATGAGCAGTTCTTC. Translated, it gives CASSPGFPGSGRGFHEQFF.

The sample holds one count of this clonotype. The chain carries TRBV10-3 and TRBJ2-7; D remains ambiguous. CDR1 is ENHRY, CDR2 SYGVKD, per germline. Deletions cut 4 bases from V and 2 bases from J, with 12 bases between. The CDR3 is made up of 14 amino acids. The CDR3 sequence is CAISVGGPTYEQYF. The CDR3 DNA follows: TGTGCCATCAGTGTAGGCGGACCCACCTACGAGCAGTACTTC.

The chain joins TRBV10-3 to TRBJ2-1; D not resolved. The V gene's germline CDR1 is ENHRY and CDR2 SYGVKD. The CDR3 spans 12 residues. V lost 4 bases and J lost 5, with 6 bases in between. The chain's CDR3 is CAISGLDNEQFF. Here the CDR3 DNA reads TGTGCCATCAGTGGTCTTGACAATGAGCAGTTCTTC.

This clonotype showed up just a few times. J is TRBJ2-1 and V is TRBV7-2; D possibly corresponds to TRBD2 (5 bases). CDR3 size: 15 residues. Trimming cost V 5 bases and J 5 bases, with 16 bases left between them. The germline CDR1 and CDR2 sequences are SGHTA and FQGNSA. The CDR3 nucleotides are TGTGCCAGCAGCCTAGACAACCGGGAAAACAATGAGCAGTTCTTC. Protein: CASSLDNRENNEQFF.